This TCR beta chain was retrieved from a study of shared clonotypes between healthy human individuals. Across the whole study: The plates for each donor numbered three CD4 naive, three CD4 memory, two CD8 naive and one CD8 memory.

Cells designated naive CD8 were CD45RO-negative and were positively selected for CCR7, with terminally differentiated effector memory CD45RA+ cells excluded. In germline, CDR1 is MNHNS, CDR2 SASEGT. This CDR3 spans 16 amino acids. V was cut by 0 bases and J by 3 bases, with 14 bases left in between. Original data processing: ImmunoSEQ yielded junction-only sequences lacking quality scores, so filtering differed. Method: immunoSEQ multiplex PCR; TCRdb's copy keeps in-frame clones and lacks some. Clone size and the V and J calls come from that table; the DNA yielded D and trimming. The top ten clones hold under 1.5% of a sample with about 2 million clones, approximately 95% of them seen once.

The sequence derives from a man aged 18 to 29 in good health. Sequencing used naive CD8+ T cells sorted from blood. This chain links TRBV6-1 with TRBJ1-1, with TRBD1 as a possible D gene (6 bases). CDR3 nucleotide sequence: TGTGCCAGCAGTGAAGCGTATGGGGGGCTAGACACTGAAGCTTTCTTT. It specifies CASSEAYGGLDTEAFF.